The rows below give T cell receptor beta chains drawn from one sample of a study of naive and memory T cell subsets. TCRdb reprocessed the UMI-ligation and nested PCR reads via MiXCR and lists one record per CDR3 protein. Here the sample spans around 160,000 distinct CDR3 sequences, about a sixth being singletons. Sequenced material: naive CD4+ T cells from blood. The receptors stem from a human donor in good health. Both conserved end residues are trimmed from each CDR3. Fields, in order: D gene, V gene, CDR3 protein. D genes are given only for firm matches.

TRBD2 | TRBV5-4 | ASSPWTSDNEQF
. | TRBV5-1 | ASSLEVGSSRYSYNEQF
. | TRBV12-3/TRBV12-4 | ASSFIAEGHEQF
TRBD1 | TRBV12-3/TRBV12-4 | ASSFQGGLDYGYT
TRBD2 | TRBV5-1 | ASSEGLAGVRHY
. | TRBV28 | ASSLPGQGLRANTGELF
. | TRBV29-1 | SVQDTTSTDTQY
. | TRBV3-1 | ASSQGSNGRTKREQY
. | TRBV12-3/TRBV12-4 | ASSQKADTQY
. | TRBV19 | ASSPGITEAF
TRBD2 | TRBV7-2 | ASRGGGTSGVSYEQY
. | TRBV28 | ASSHPGQNSPLH
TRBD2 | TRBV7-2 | ASSSWAGGTDTQY
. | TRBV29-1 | SVASGGNNQPQH
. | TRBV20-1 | SAREVRGYTDTQY
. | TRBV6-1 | ASIRVGTLNAGELF
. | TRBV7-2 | ASSRPDSRNQETQY
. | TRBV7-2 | ASSWLSGGYEQY
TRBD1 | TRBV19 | ASSIGTGRYEQY
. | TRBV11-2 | ASSLVGGGNMATEAF
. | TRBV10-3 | AISDFSTDTGELF
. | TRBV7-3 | PRAQGSDEQY
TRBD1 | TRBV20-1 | SADRGGMSHTGELF
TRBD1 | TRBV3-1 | ASRYGDRENTEAF
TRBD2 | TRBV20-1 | SARGLASTYEQY
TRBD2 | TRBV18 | ASSPPGTSGKKETQY
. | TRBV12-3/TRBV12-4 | ATHRGYQETQY
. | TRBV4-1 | ASSHPVRGRAEAEQF
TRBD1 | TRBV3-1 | ASTQDRGTYGYT
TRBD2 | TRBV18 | ASWFTSGLAKNIQY
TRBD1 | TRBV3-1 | ASSPTGAEAF
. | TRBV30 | AWSLGPTVGAQY
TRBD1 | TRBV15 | ATSIGQGSNEQF
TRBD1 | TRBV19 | ASSSRDRGRPDTQY
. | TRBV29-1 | SVVGVDGYT
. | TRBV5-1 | ASSARDGTNEKLF
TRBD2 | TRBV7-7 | ASSPPGLAGGNYNEQF
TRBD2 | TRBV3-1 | ASGLDYEQY
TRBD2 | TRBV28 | ASSFRSWGRVNEQF
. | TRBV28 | ASSIPGEWETQY
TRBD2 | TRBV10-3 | ASSGRDYEQY
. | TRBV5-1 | ASSLAPGTGELF
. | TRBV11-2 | ASSSQSSYNEQF
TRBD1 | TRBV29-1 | SVGQGARAF
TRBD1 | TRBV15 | ATSSPRQRQGSLETQY
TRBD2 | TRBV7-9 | ASSPWGLADQETQY
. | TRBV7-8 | ASSLAMGLGANEQF
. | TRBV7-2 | ASSLVSDTQY
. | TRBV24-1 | ATSALDSRSYNEQF
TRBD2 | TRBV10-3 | AISTSGRYNEQF
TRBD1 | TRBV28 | ASSTTGVGYQETQY